Listed here are 24 T cell receptor beta chains from one sample, sequenced in a study of blood T cell repertoires in COVID-19. The assay was immunoSEQ multiplex PCR, and TCRdb's table has in-frame clones only and misses some. Of 110,000 to 150,000 clones in the sample, 84% are singletons; the top ten hold 10%. The material sequenced was peripheral blood. The source is a man aged 55 to 69 with active or convalescent COVID-19.

This chain connects TRBV6-5 to TRBJ1-6, with D uncertain. CDR3 length equals 14 residues. The V gene lost 5 bases and the J gene lost 6 bases, with 11 bases spanning the gap. Germline CDR1 and CDR2: MNHEY and SVGAGI. The CDR3 nucleotides read TGTGCCAGCAGTCGGCGGGAGGGTAATTCACCCCTCCACTTT. Encoded protein: CASSRREGNSPLHF.

The V gene is TRBV19, the J gene TRBJ2-1, with a weak D call TRBD2 (5 bases). Trimming removed 4 bases from V and 2 bases from J, with 9 bases in between. This CDR3 has 14 amino acids. Germline V lookup: CDR1 LNHDA, CDR2 SQIVND (reference sequence). The CDR3 loop is CASSKAGAYNEQFF. CDR3 DNA sequence: TGTGCCAGTAGTAAGGCCGGGGCCTACAATGAGCAGTTCTTC.

This chain uses TRBV5-6 with TRBJ1-5, with TRBD1 matching 7 bases. The CDR3 is 14 residues long. The junction had 4 bases not matched to a gene; V was cut back by 0 bases and J by 7 bases. CDR1 SGHDT and CDR2 YYEEEE come from the germline V gene. The CDR3: CASSLGQGDQPQHF. CDR3 bases: TGTGCCAGCAGCTTGGGGCAGGGGGACCAGCCCCAGCATTTT.

This rearrangement joins TRBV30 to TRBJ2-5; maybe TRBD1 (6 bases). V was pared by 3 bases and J by 5 bases, with 19 bases between. In germline, CDR1 is GTSNPN, CDR2 SVGIG (reference sequence). This CDR3 spans 15 amino acids. CDR3 in DNA: TGTGCCTGGAGGGATGGGCGGACAGACCGGGAGACCCAGTACTTC. It translates to CAWRDGRTDRETQYF.

Regarding this clone: Other DNA sequences in the same sample also yield this CDR3. V usage is TRBV2 and J usage is TRBJ1-2; D unresolved. This CDR3 region has 12 residues. The V end was cut by 4 bases, the J end by 4 bases, with 7 bases between. Per germline, CDR1 SNHLY and CDR2 FYNNEI. In nucleotides, the CDR3 is TGTGCCAGCAGTGGGGCCAGCTATGGCTACACCTTC. Protein sequence: CASSGASYGYTF.

This chain links TRBV2 with TRBJ1-1, with TRBD1 identical over 8 bases. V shed 5 bases and J 11 bases; nucleotides not matched to a gene: 10. Germline V gene sequence: CDR1 SNHLY, CDR2 FYNNEI. The CDR3 sequence is 13 residues long. The CDR3 bases are TGTGCCAGCAGTACGGACAGGGACTGGTGGGCTTTCTTT. This gives the protein CASSTDRDWWAFF. Full variable domain (missing parts from reference TRBV2 and TRBJ1-1): EPEVTQTPSHQVTQMGQEVILRCVPISNHLYFYWYRQILGQKVEFLVSFYNNEISEKSEIFDDQFSVERPDGSNFTLKIRSTKLEDSAMYFCASSTDRDWWAFFGQGTRLTVV.

This chain joins TRBV5-1 and TRBJ2-3; 13 bases match TRBD2. V shed 2 bases, J shed 1 base, and the junction held 4 bases outside the gene matches. The length of the CDR3 is 17 residues. Germline V gene lookup returns CDR1 SGHRS and CDR2 YFSETQ. CDR3 amino acids: CASSLSGTSGGTDTQYF. In DNA form, the CDR3 reads TGCGCCAGCAGCTTATCAGGGACTAGCGGGGGCACAGATACGCAGTATTTT.

This clone appeared once. The V and J genes are TRBV3-1 (or the pseudogene TRBV3-2) and TRBJ2-2; TRBD2 aligns across 11 bases. The CDR3 spans 15 residues. Germline assignment: CDR1 LGHDT and CDR2 YNNKEL (reference sequence). V gave up 4 bases and J gave up 4 bases; unmatched junction bases: 2. The CDR3 loop is CASSLAGGPTGELFF. The DNA for the CDR3 is TGTGCCAGCAGCCTAGCGGGGGGGCCCACCGGGGAGCTGTTTTTT.

In this sample, this clone turned up a few times. The chain uses TRBV29-1 and TRBJ1-2; a weak D match, TRBD1 (6 bases). This CDR3 spans 13 amino acids. CDR1 is SQVTM, CDR2 ANQGSEA, per germline. The ends were cut back, 5 bases at V and 8 bases at J, with 18 bases in the middle. In nucleotides, the CDR3 is TGCAGCGTTTCCCCACAGGGAGTTAGAGGCTACACCTTC. Its translation is CSVSPQGVRGYTF.

The chain is built from TRBV24-1 and TRBJ2-1, with TRBD1 identical over 9 bases. CDR1 is KGHDR, CDR2 SFDVKD, per germline. There are 15 residues in the CDR3. Trimming at V came to 6 bases and at J to 4 bases, leaving 6 bases not matched to a gene. CDR3 coding DNA: TGTGCCACCAGTCCCGGGACAGGGACATACAATGAGCAGTTCTTC. Its translation is CATSPGTGTYNEQFF.

The rearrangement links TRBV3-1 (or the pseudogene TRBV3-2) to TRBJ2-4, with 10 bases identical to TRBD1. Trimming took 4 bases from V and 5 from J; bases not matched to a gene: 5. The CDR3 consists of 15 residues. The V gene's germline CDR1 is LGHDT and CDR2 YNNKEL (reference sequence). CDR3 residues: CASSLTGTGENIQYF. In nucleotides, the CDR3 is TGTGCCAGCAGCCTAACCGGGACAGGGGAAAACATTCAGTACTTC.

This chain joins TRBV30 and TRBJ1-2, with D possibly matching TRBD1 (5 bases). Looked up from germline, CDR1 is GTSNPN and CDR2 is SVGIG (reference sequence). This CDR3 contains 15 residues. V was clipped by 2 bases and J by 0 bases, with 13 bases between them. In nucleotides, the CDR3 is TGTGCCTGGAGTCCTAGACAGACTCCTAACTATGGCTACACCTTC. Protein: CAWSPRQTPNYGYTF.

The rearrangement uses TRBV18 and TRBJ1-1, with no clear D. With 0 bases removed from V and 0 bases from J, the gap between germline ends came to 8 bases. Looked up from germline, CDR1 is KGHSH and CDR2 is LQKENI. The CDR3 covers 15 residues. CDR3 loop: CASSPPGTLNTEAFF. The DNA for the CDR3 is TGTGCCAGCTCACCACCGGGCACTCTGAACACTGAAGCTTTCTTT.

The rearrangement uses TRBV10-3 and TRBJ2-7; tentatively, D is TRBD1 (6 bases). The CDR3 has 14 residues. Germline CDR1 and CDR2: ENHRY and SYGVKD. Trimming stripped 6 bases from V and 1 base from J, with 13 bases between. The CDR3 DNA follows: TGTGCCATCAGATATACAGGGTCTTCCTACGAGCAGTACTTC. This sequence encodes CAIRYTGSSYEQYF.

This chain connects TRBV7-2 to TRBJ1-3; TRBD1 matches at 8 bases. V trimming: 3 bases; J trimming: 2 bases; junction bases outside the gene matches: 3. CDR1 SGHTA and CDR2 FQGNSA come from the germline V gene. The CDR3 consists of 15 residues. The CDR3 loop reads CASSFLQGAGNTIYF. In DNA form, the CDR3 reads TGTGCCAGCAGCTTTTTACAGGGGGCTGGAAACACCATATATTTT.

The V and J genes are TRBV24-1 and TRBJ2-5; no reliable D call. V shed 5 bases and J shed 5 bases, with 14 bases lying between them. The CDR3 consists of 14 residues. Germline V CDR1 and CDR2: KGHDR, SFDVKD. For the CDR3, the DNA is TGTGCCACCAGTGCCAACGCAGTGGAGGAGACCCAGTACTTC. Residues: CATSANAVEETQYF.

V usage is TRBV19 and J usage is TRBJ1-1, with TRBD1 matching 9 bases. The CDR3 is 16 residues long. Losses at the gene ends were 6 bases for V and 1 base for J; bases not matched to a gene: 9. Germline CDR1 is LNHDA and CDR2 is SQIVND (reference sequence). CDR3 amino acids: CASRDLTGGRNTEAFF. CDR3 bases: TGTGCCAGTAGGGACTTAACAGGGGGCAGGAACACTGAAGCTTTCTTT.

J is TRBJ1-6 and V is TRBV30, with D possibly being TRBD1 (6 bases). This CDR3 is built from 14 residues. Germline CDR1 and CDR2: GTSNPN and SVGIG (reference sequence). V lost 4 bases, J lost 4 bases, and 11 bases lay in between. This CDR3 reads CAWNRDNYNSPLHF. The CDR3 DNA sequence: TGTGCCTGGAACCGGGACAATTATAATTCACCCCTCCACTTT.

This chain links TRBV28 with TRBJ1-3, with TRBD1 matching 10 bases. This CDR3 has 17 residues. Trimming removed 2 bases from V and 4 bases from J; junction bases left unmatched: 8. CDR1 MDHEN and CDR2 SYDVKM come from the germline V gene. In nucleotides, the CDR3 is TGTGCCAGCAGTTTACCCCAGGGACAGGGGTCAGGAAACACCATATATTTT. It encodes CASSLPQGQGSGNTIYF. The full variable domain, with the rest looked up from reference TRBV28 and TRBJ1-3, is DVKVTQSSRYLVKRTGEKVFLECVQDMDHENMFWYRQDPGLGLRLIYFSYDVKMKEKGDIPEGYSVSREKKERFSLILESASTNQTSMYLCASSLPQGQGSGNTIYFGEGSWLTVV.

This chain connects TRBV11-2 to TRBJ1-2; D gene uncertain. This CDR3 is 16 amino acids long. V was pared by 4 bases and J by 2 bases, with 17 bases between. CDR1 and CDR2 from the germline V gene are SGHAT and FQNNGV. Written as DNA, the CDR3 is TGTGCCAGCAGCTCGAGGCCCTCGACTGGGAACTATGGCTACACCTTC. Translating it yields CASSSRPSTGNYGYTF.

The rearrangement uses TRBV11-2 and TRBJ2-4, with D hard to call. CDR1 and CDR2 from the germline V gene are SGHAT and FQNNGV. V lost 1 base, J lost 9 bases, and 10 bases lay in between. The length of the CDR3 is 13 residues. CDR3 bases: TGTGCCAGCAGCTTAGTCCCAGGCCCCATTCAGTACTTC. This sequence encodes CASSLVPGPIQYF.

The chain carries TRBV7-9 and TRBJ2-5; D not resolved. The V end was cut by 7 bases, the J end by 1 base, with 10 bases between. The CDR3 contains 13 residues. Germline V gene lookup returns CDR1 SEHNR and CDR2 FQNEAQ (reference sequence). The CDR3 loop reads CASTAVLQETQYF. The CDR3 region has the DNA TGTGCCAGCACTGCGGTCCTCCAAGAGACCCAGTACTTC.

This chain links TRBV18 with TRBJ2-7; D perhaps matches TRBD2 (5 bases). This CDR3 has 13 residues. Germline V gives CDR1 KGHSH, CDR2 LQKENI. Trimming removed 3 bases from V and 5 bases from J, with 11 bases in between. The CDR3 sequence: CASSPGSGDEQYF. CDR3 DNA sequence: TGTGCCAGCTCACCGGGGAGTGGGGACGAGCAGTACTTC. Using reference TRBV18 and TRBJ2-7 for the parts outside the CDR3, the full variable domain is NAGVMQNPRHLVRRRGQEARLRCSPMKGHSHVYWYRQLPEEGLKFMVYLQKENIIDESGMPKERFSAEFPKEGPSILRIQQVVRGDSAAYFCASSPGSGDEQYFGPGTRLTVT.

The chain couples TRBV7-8 to TRBJ1-5; maybe TRBD1 (6 bases). Trimming removed 7 bases at V and 5 bases at J, with 21 bases between. Germline V gene data show CDR1 as SGHVS and CDR2 as FQNEAQ. The length of the CDR3 is 16 residues. The CDR3 loop reads CASTPWTGQSYQPQHF. CDR3 in DNA: TGTGCCAGCACCCCTTGGACTGGACAGAGTTATCAGCCCCAGCATTTT.